These T cell receptor beta chains were read from a single sample in a study of blood T cell repertoires in COVID-19. Some clones are missing from TCRdb's copy, which holds only in-frame ones; the method was immunoSEQ multiplex PCR. The repertoire holds about 350,000 clones, with about 90% as singletons. The sequenced material came from PBMCs or T cells enriched from blood (not recorded which). Source of these receptors: a woman in her twenties or thirties who had recovered from COVID-19. Each CDR3 is given with its conserved first and last residue. The D gene is left open where the match is weak. Not every row has a clone size; where given, it reads once, few, many or a size class.

>TRBJ1-1|NA|TRBV6-5|NA|14
CASSTRRGGSEAFF
TGTGCCAGCAGCACCAGAAGGGGAGGAAGTGAAGCTTTCTTT
>TRBJ2-3|TRBD2|TRBV3-1/TRBV3-2|NA|16
CASSQGSGGAVDTQYF
TGTGCCAGCAGCCAAGGTAGCGGGGGGGCTGTCGATACGCAGTATTTT
>TRBJ1-5|NA|TRBV19|NA|14
CASSMNPGNQPQHF
TGTGCCAGTAGTATGAACCCAGGTAATCAGCCCCAGCATTTT
>TRBJ1-3|NA|TRBV11-2|NA|14
CASGSDGAGNTIYF
TGTGCCAGCGGATCCGACGGGGCTGGAAACACCATATATTTT
>TRBJ2-7|TRBD1|TRBV7-9|NA|13
CASSAPGQDARYF
TGTGCCAGCAGCGCCCCGGGACAGGACGCGAGGTACTTC
>TRBJ1-1|NA|TRBV15|NA|17
CATSRDFLRGADTEAFF
TGTGCCACCAGCAGAGATTTTCTTCGGGGGGCTGACACTGAAGCTTTCTTT
>TRBJ2-7|NA|TRBV25-1|NA|13
CASSGPVRGEQYF
TGTGCCAGCAGTGGCCCAGTGAGAGGGGAGCAGTACTTC
>TRBJ1-5|NA|TRBV29-1|NA|13
CSAAGQSNQPQHF
TGCAGCGCAGCAGGGCAAAGTAATCAGCCCCAGCATTTT
>TRBJ1-2|TRBD1|TRBV15|NA|15
CATSRDRGSNYGYTF
TGTGCCACCAGCAGAGACAGGGGGTCTAACTATGGCTACACCTTC
>TRBJ2-1|TRBD2|TRBV5-4|NA|15
CASSSTSGMYNEQFF
TGTGCCAGCAGCTCCACTAGCGGGATGTACAATGAGCAGTTCTTC
>TRBJ1-5|NA|TRBV7-9|once|15
CASSLGAGLYQPQHF
TGTGCCAGCAGCTTAGGGGCGGGATTATATCAGCCCCAGCATTTT
>TRBJ2-7|NA|TRBV7-2|NA|15
CASSLEAWSSYEQYF
TGTGCCAGCAGCTTAGAAGCCTGGAGCTCCTACGAGCAGTACTTC
>TRBJ1-2|NA|TRBV3-1/TRBV3-2|NA|17
CASSRLVKRGIDYGYTF
TGTGCCAGCAGCCGATTGGTAAAGAGGGGGATCGACTATGGCTACACCTTC
>TRBJ2-7|NA|TRBV7-8|NA|12
CASSPRTYEQYF
TGTGCCAGCAGCCCCAGGACCTACGAGCAGTACTTC
>TRBJ1-4|NA|TRBV2|NA|14
CASTADRTNEKLFF
TGTGCCAGCACCGCGGACAGAACTAATGAAAAACTGTTTTTT
>TRBJ2-7|TRBD1|TRBV28|NA|15
CASSLPGQGSYEQYF
TGTGCCAGCAGTCTTCCGGGACAGGGTTCCTACGAGCAGTACTTC
>TRBJ1-5|TRBD1|TRBV5-5|NA|16
CASSPGTGTHNQPQHF
TGTGCCAGCAGCCCTGGGACAGGGACGCACAATCAGCCCCAGCATTTT
>TRBJ2-1|TRBD1|TRBV7-6|NA|16
CASSLYGRQGDNEQFF
TGTGCCAGCAGCTTATATGGGCGACAGGGGGACAATGAGCAGTTCTTC
>TRBJ1-5|TRBD1|TRBV28|NA|22
CASSTFETLPGTGAYSNQPQHF
TGTGCCAGCAGTACCTTCGAGACTTTACCCGGGACAGGGGCTTATAGCAATCAGCCCCAGCATTTT
>TRBJ1-1|NA|TRBV2|NA|13
CASREVMNTEAFF
TGTGCCAGCAGGGAGGTAATGAACACTGAAGCTTTCTTT
>TRBJ1-1|TRBD1|TRBV19|NA|13
CASILTGSAEAFF
TGTGCCAGTATCCTGACAGGGTCTGCTGAAGCTTTCTTT
>TRBJ2-1|TRBD1|TRBV30|NA|14
CAWSVGQGDYEQFF
TGTGCCTGGAGTGTGGGACAGGGAGACTATGAGCAGTTCTTC
>TRBJ1-2|TRBD1|TRBV29-1|NA|14
CSVEETTGGDGYTF
TGCAGCGTTGAAGAGACGACAGGGGGAGACGGCTACACCTTC
>TRBJ1-6|NA|TRBV3-1/TRBV3-2|NA|12
CASSPTNSPLHF
TGTGCCAGCAGCCCTACTAATTCACCCCTCCACTTT
>TRBJ1-1|NA|TRBV28|NA|14
CASSLPGMNTEAFF
TGTGCCAGCAGTTTGCCAGGGATGAACACTGAAGCTTTCTTT
>TRBJ2-7|NA|TRBV2|few|17
CASSEAHAARGSYEQYF
TGTGCCAGCAGTGAAGCCCACGCTGCCAGGGGCTCCTACGAGCAGTACTTC
>TRBJ2-5|TRBD1|TRBV24-1|once|14
CATSDTTGAETQYF
TGTGCCACCAGTGACACGACAGGGGCGGAGACCCAGTACTTC
>TRBJ2-3|TRBD2|TRBV2|NA|16
CASTQGTSGGGDTQYF
TGTGCCAGCACGCAAGGGACTAGCGGGGGGGGAGATACGCAGTATTTT
>TRBJ1-2|TRBD1|TRBV5-8|few|17
CASSLNLGQGQLYGYTF
TGTGCCAGCAGCTTGAATTTGGGACAGGGCCAACTATATGGCTACACCTTC
>TRBJ2-7|NA|TRBV5-1|many|15
CASSFGGWGMDEQYF
TGCGCCAGCAGCTTCGGAGGGTGGGGGATGGACGAGCAGTACTTC
>TRBJ1-1|TRBD1|TRBV29-1|NA|14
CSEISPGQGLEAFF
TGCAGCGAGATATCCCCGGGACAGGGGTTAGAAGCTTTCTTT
>TRBJ1-2|NA|TRBV11-2|NA|17
CASSFGGAHYLTYGYTF
TGTGCCAGCAGCTTCGGCGGGGCGCACTACCTTACCTATGGCTACACCTTC
>TRBJ2-3|TRBD2|TRBV2|NA|14
CASSLGLAPDTQYF
TGTGCCAGCAGTCTCGGACTAGCCCCAGATACGCAGTATTTT
>TRBJ2-5|TRBD1|TRBV19|NA|13
CASGDRSQETQYF
TGTGCCAGTGGGGACAGGAGCCAAGAGACCCAGTACTTC
>TRBJ1-5|NA|TRBV12-5|NA|16
CASGFLDTAGNQPQHF
TGTGCTAGTGGTTTCCTGGACACAGCCGGCAATCAGCCCCAGCATTTT
>TRBJ1-1|TRBD1|TRBV2|once|16
CASRVGYGTEDTEAFF
TGTGCCAGCCGAGTGGGTTACGGGACAGAGGACACTGAAGCTTTCTTT
>TRBJ2-1|TRBD2|TRBV28|NA|18
CASSLTRGGGASYNEQFF
TGTGCCAGCAGCCTCACCCGCGGCGGGGGGGCCTCCTACAATGAGCAGTTCTTC
>TRBJ1-2|TRBD1|TRBV24-1|NA|16
CATSDSPGQGDVGYTF
TGTGCCACCAGTGACTCCCCGGGACAGGGAGATGTCGGCTACACCTTC
>TRBJ2-3|NA|TRBV24-1|once|14
CATSGGQSTDTQYF
TGTGCCACCAGTGGCGGGCAGAGCACAGATACGCAGTATTTT